The 28 T cell receptor beta chains below all came from one sample that was sequenced in a study of cytomegalovirus exposure and HLA in healthy donors. The PCR contained 60 Vbeta and 13 Jbeta primers. Generated by immunoSEQ multiplex PCR, the TCRdb table keeps only in-frame clones and is missing some. The sample has about 76,000 clones, over 75% seen once. The material sequenced was PBMCs. These TCRs come from a male donor in good health and CMV-seropositive.

The V and J genes are TRBV7-9 and TRBJ1-2; a possible D gene is TRBD1 (5 bases). V was shortened by 3 bases and J by 7 bases, with 12 bases between the two germline ends. There are 13 residues in the CDR3. Germline V CDR1 and CDR2: SEHNR, FQNEAQ (reference sequence). CDR3 amino acids: CASSFSGSAGYTF. In nucleotides, the CDR3 is TGTGCCAGCAGCTTCTCAGGGTCGGCTGGCTACACCTTC.

This clone was counted a few times. The chain recombines TRBV4-1 with TRBJ2-1; the D gene is possibly TRBD2 (5 bases). The CDR3 runs 13 residues. Germline loops: CDR1 MGHRA, CDR2 YSYEKL. V was pared by 3 bases and J by 10 bases, with 13 bases between. CDR3 sequence reads: CASSQAGEGEQFF. In nucleotides, the CDR3 is TGCGCCAGCAGCCAGGCGGGTGAAGGCGAGCAGTTCTTC.

The V gene is TRBV27, the J gene TRBJ2-7; 9 bases fit TRBD1. Germline CDR1 is MNHEY and CDR2 is SMNVEV (reference sequence). The junction had 4 bases not matched to a gene; V was cut back by 2 bases and J by 2 bases. The CDR3 is made up of 15 amino acids. Here the CDR3 DNA reads TGTGCCAGCAGTTTAGCCGGGACAGGGACCTACGAGCAGTACTTC. As protein: CASSLAGTGTYEQYF.

The chain employs TRBV27 and TRBJ2-3, with a tentative D call TRBD1 (6 bases). CDR1 is MNHEY, CDR2 SMNVEV, per germline (reference sequence). Between the trimmed V and J ends, which lost 2 bases and 0 bases, there was a span of 9 bases. The CDR3 spans 15 residues. The CDR3 region has the DNA TGTGCCAGCAGTTTAGAGGACAGTAGCACAGATACGCAGTATTTT. Translation: CASSLEDSSTDTQYF.

V gene TRBV6-4 combines with J gene TRBJ2-3, with D unclear. Germline CDR1 and CDR2: MRHNA and SNTAGT. Deletions cut 3 bases from V and 2 bases from J, with 6 bases between. This CDR3 is 13 amino acids long. The CDR3 DNA is TGTGCCAGCAGTGAAACAGACACAGATACGCAGTATTTT. Translation: CASSETDTDTQYF.

The chain links TRBV19 to TRBJ1-5; no clear D. The V and J ends lost 5 bases and 4 bases respectively, with 18 bases between them. The CDR3 spans 16 residues. Germline values: CDR1 LNHDA, CDR2 SQIVND (reference sequence). The CDR3 protein is CASSPKRRAGNQPQHF. Written as DNA, the CDR3 is TGTGCCAGTAGTCCGAAGCGAAGGGCGGGAAATCAGCCCCAGCATTTT.

Only one count was recorded for this clone. The rearrangement uses TRBV19 and TRBJ2-7; 7 bases align to TRBD1. The germline gives CDR1 LNHDA, CDR2 SQIVND (reference sequence). The trim removed 5 bases at V and 0 bases at J, leaving 10 bases unmatched. CDR3 length equals 16 residues. This chain's CDR3 is CASSPNYRGFSYEQYF. The CDR3 coding sequence is TGTGCCAGTAGTCCGAATTACAGGGGATTCTCCTACGAGCAGTACTTC.

This clone was seen only once. The chain is built from TRBV10-3 and TRBJ2-7; D perhaps matches TRBD2 (6 bases). Germline lookup yields CDR1 ENHRY and CDR2 SYGVKD. This CDR3 spans 15 amino acids. V gave up 4 bases and J gave up 3 bases, with 16 bases separating them. Written as DNA, the CDR3 is TGTGCCATCAGTGGACCGGGGACTGCTCTCTACGAGCAGTACTTC. Its protein product is CAISGPGTALYEQYF.

The gene calls are TRBV30 and TRBJ2-7; 9 bases are a match to TRBD1. This CDR3 comprises 17 residues. Germline V CDR1 and CDR2: GTSNPN, SVGIG (reference sequence). The V and J ends lost 6 bases and 0 bases, in that order; junction bases with no gene match: 15. The chain's CDR3 is CACRGQGCRVGSYEQYF. The CDR3 bases are TGTGCCTGCAGGGGACAGGGATGTCGGGTTGGCTCCTACGAGCAGTACTTC. Full variable domain (rest looked up from reference TRBV30 and TRBJ2-7): SQTIHQWPATLVQPVGSPLSLECTVEGTSNPNLYWYRQAAGRGLQLLFYSVGIGQISSEVPQNLSASRPQDRQFILSSKKLLLSDSGFYLCACRGQGCRVGSYEQYFGPGTRLTVT.

The chain links TRBV30 to TRBJ2-2, with TRBD1 matching over 8 bases. The V and J ends lost 3 bases and 11 bases, in that order; junction bases with no gene match: 11. This CDR3 comprises 14 residues. The germline CDR1 and CDR2 sequences are GTSNPN and SVGIG (reference sequence). CDR3 in amino acids: CAWRPGQGRVELFF. The CDR3 DNA reads as TGTGCCTGGAGGCCCGGACAGGGCCGGGTTGAGCTGTTTTTT. Supplemented by reference TRBV30 and TRBJ2-2, the full variable domain reads SQTIHQWPATLVQPVGSPLSLECTVEGTSNPNLYWYRQAAGRGLQLLFYSVGIGQISSEVPQNLSASRPQDRQFILSSKKLLLSDSGFYLCAWRPGQGRVELFFGEGSRLTVL.

This clone showed up just a few times. The chain recombines TRBV7-9 with TRBJ2-2; TRBD2 is a possible D gene (6 bases). Trimming removed 1 base from V and 6 bases from J, with 12 bases in between. Germline loops: CDR1 SEHNR, CDR2 FQNEAQ (reference sequence). This CDR3 spans 15 amino acids. This chain's CDR3 is CASSLGREASGELFF. CDR3 DNA sequence: TGTGCCAGCAGCTTAGGCAGGGAGGCGTCCGGGGAGCTGTTTTTT.

V is TRBV15 and J is TRBJ2-7, with D tentatively TRBD1 (5 bases). V lost 0 bases, J lost 0 bases, and 6 bases lay in between. CDR3 length: 14 amino acids. CDR1 LNHNV and CDR2 YYDKDF come from the germline V gene (reference sequence). Written as DNA, the CDR3 is TGTGCCACCAGCAGAGAGCAGGGCTCCTACGAGCAGTACTTC. Translated, it gives CATSREQGSYEQYF. Drawing the rest from reference TRBV15 and TRBJ2-7, the complete variable domain is DAMVIQNPRYQVTQFGKPVTLSCSQTLNHNVMYWYQQKSSQAPKLLFHYYDKDFNNEADTPDNFQSRRPNTSFCFLDIRSPGLGDTAMYLCATSREQGSYEQYFGPGTRLTVT.

The chain recombines TRBV5-6 with TRBJ2-5; D uncertain. The CDR3 runs 13 residues. Germline assignment: CDR1 SGHDT and CDR2 YYEEEE. V gave up 0 bases and J gave up 4 bases, with 7 bases separating them. The CDR3 nucleotides are TGTGCCAGCAGCTTGGGTGAGGCAGAGACCCAGTACTTC. Translated: CASSLGEAETQYF.

The chain links TRBV7-9 to TRBJ2-1, with unresolved D. Trimming pared 2 bases from V and 9 bases from J, leaving 8 bases between. This CDR3 is built from 12 residues. Per germline, CDR1 SEHNR and CDR2 FQNEAQ (reference sequence). CDR3 region: CASSLNGGEQFF. The CDR3 DNA is TGTGCCAGCAGCTTAAATGGCGGTGAGCAGTTCTTC.

This clone has a single count. The J gene is TRBJ2-7, the V gene TRBV7-2; D possibly corresponds to TRBD2 (5 bases). Germline V gene data show CDR1 as SGHTA and CDR2 as FQGNSA. This CDR3 is built from 14 residues. With 3 bases removed from V and 0 bases from J, the gap between germline ends came to 9 bases. CDR3 protein: CASSFDGVSYEQYF. The CDR3 region has the DNA TGTGCCAGCAGCTTTGACGGGGTCTCCTACGAGCAGTACTTC.

The chain uses TRBV5-1 and TRBJ2-3; no firm D call. Germline V gives CDR1 SGHRS, CDR2 YFSETQ. V lost 0 bases, J lost 2 bases, and 7 bases lay in between. The CDR3 covers 14 residues. CDR3 protein: CASSLALVTDTQYF. In DNA form, the CDR3 reads TGCGCCAGCAGCTTGGCTCTAGTCACAGATACGCAGTATTTT.

This chain connects TRBV28 to TRBJ1-2; 11 positions agree with TRBD1. This CDR3 is built from 16 residues. J gave up 4 bases and V 8 bases, and 12 bases lay outside the gene matches. CDR1 and CDR2 (germline): MDHEN, SYDVKM. CDR3 loop: CASASPRTGGIYGYTF. The CDR3 nucleotides are TGTGCCAGCGCGTCTCCGAGGACAGGGGGCATCTATGGCTACACCTTC.

The CDR3 loop reads CASSNRDRGLAGENGELFF. The DNA of the CDR3 is TGTGCCAGCAGCAACCGGGACAGGGGACTAGCGGGAGAGAACGGGGAGCTGTTTTTT. The chain couples TRBV21-1 to TRBJ2-2; the tabulated D call, TRBD2, remains unverified against the DNA. TRBV21-1 constitutes a pseudogene. The CDR3 contains 19 residues.

V and J are TRBV19 and TRBJ2-1; 7 bases match TRBD2. The V segment lost 3 bases and the J segment 6 bases; nucleotides outside the gene matches: 14. Germline CDR1 LNHDA, CDR2 SQIVND (reference sequence). There are 17 residues in the CDR3. CDR3 amino acids: CASSMTILGRFSNEQFF. Written as DNA, the CDR3 is TGTGCCAGTAGTATGACCATTCTCGGGAGGTTCTCCAATGAGCAGTTCTTC.

The chain joins TRBV11-2 to TRBJ2-4, with a tentative D call TRBD1 (6 bases). Looked up from germline, CDR1 is SGHAT and CDR2 is FQNNGV. The germline V and J ends were trimmed by 1 base and 5 bases, with 9 bases remaining between them. The CDR3 is 14 amino acids. Here the CDR3 reads CASSLGQVENIQYF. The CDR3 nucleotides are TGTGCCAGCAGCTTAGGACAGGTCGAAAACATTCAGTACTTC.

Details on this clone: Mismatch with germline at one junction end may stem from a read error. Other DNA sequences in this sample translate to the same CDR3. The V call is TRBV29-1, the J call TRBJ1-1; tentatively, D is TRBD1 (5 bases). The germline V gene encodes CDR1 SQVTM and CDR2 ANQGSEA. This CDR3 has 12 amino acids. The CDR3 protein is CSGRQGSTEAFF. CDR3 coding DNA: TGCAGCGGGCGGCAGGGAAGTACTGAGGCTTTCTTT. Variable domain in full (rest from reference TRBV29-1 and TRBJ1-1): SAVISQKPSRDICQRGTSLTIQCQVDSQVTMMFWYRQQPGQSLTLIATANQGSEATYESGFVIDKFPISRPNLTFSTLTVSNMSPEDSSIYLCSGRQGSTEAFFGQGTRLTVV.

This clone was observed a few times. The chain combines TRBV30 with TRBJ2-5; D possibly corresponds to TRBD1 (6 bases). Germline-derived CDR1 and CDR2 are GTSNPN and SVGIG (reference sequence). Deletions cut 0 bases from V and 1 base from J, with 9 bases between. This CDR3 is built from 14 residues. CDR3 loop: CAWSVGTTQETQYF. The CDR3 bases are TGTGCCTGGAGTGTCGGGACAACCCAAGAGACCCAGTACTTC.

The chain uses TRBV12-5 and TRBJ1-1; TRBD1 is a possible D gene (6 bases). The ends were cut back, 7 bases at V and 1 base at J, with 16 bases in the middle. Per germline, CDR1 LGHNT and CDR2 FRNRAP. The CDR3 sequence is 15 residues long. CDR3 in DNA: TGTGCTAGTGTCCCCCCATCGACAGGGAACACTGAAGCTTTCTTT. It translates to CASVPPSTGNTEAFF.

V usage is TRBV6-6 and J usage is TRBJ2-3; 7 bases agree with TRBD2. CDR3 length equals 16 residues. CDR1 and CDR2 (germline): MNHNY, SVGAGI (reference sequence). V lost 6 bases to trimming and J lost 1 base; unmatched junction nucleotides: 10. CDR3 loop: CASSTSGGSGTDTQYF. The CDR3 coding sequence is TGTGCCAGCAGCACCTCCGGGGGGAGCGGCACAGATACGCAGTATTTT.

V gene TRBV7-3 combines with J gene TRBJ1-1; the match to TRBD1 covers 10 bases. This CDR3 is 17 amino acids long. CDR1 SGHTA and CDR2 FQGTGA come from the germline V gene. Unmatched junction bases numbered 5, after V lost 1 base and J lost 0 bases. The CDR3 DNA reads TGTGCCAGCAGCTTAATTTCGACAGGGGGCATGAACACTGAAGCTTTCTTT. This gives the protein CASSLISTGGMNTEAFF. The complete variable domain, with remaining parts taken from reference TRBV7-3 and TRBJ1-1, reads GAGVSQTPSNKVTEKGKYVELRCDPISGHTALYWYRQSLGQGPEFLIYFQGTGAADDSGLPNDRFFAVRPEGSVSTLKIQRTERGDSAVYLCASSLISTGGMNTEAFFGQGTRLTVV.

The chain employs TRBV10-1 and TRBJ2-3, with 10 bases identical to TRBD2. V lost 2 bases and J lost 3; bases outside the gene matches: 11. The CDR3 has 18 amino acids. From germline, CDR1 is WNHNN and CDR2 SYGVQD (reference sequence). The CDR3 is CASSEATFLAGATDTQYF. CDR3 in DNA: TGCGCCAGCAGTGAGGCTACGTTTCTAGCGGGAGCAACAGATACGCAGTATTTT.

The J gene is TRBJ2-7, the V gene TRBV21-1; the table assigns TRBD2, which was not confirmed against the DNA. TRBV21-1 is recorded as a pseudogene. The CDR3 is 14 residues long. This CDR3 is CASSRGGVPYEQYF. CDR3 nucleotide sequence: TGTGCCAGCAGCCGAGGGGGGGTCCCCTACGAGCAGTACTTC.

The chain has TRBV18 and TRBJ2-1, with D unclear. The germline V gene has CDR1 KGHSH and CDR2 LQKENI. The CDR3 is 13 residues long. V lost 0 bases to trimming and J lost 4 bases, with 4 bases between them. For the CDR3, the DNA is TGTGCCAGCTCACCACCGAGTTACAATGAGCAGTTCTTC. Residues: CASSPPSYNEQFF.